A selection of T cell receptor beta chains follows, all from one sample in a study of T cells in Graves' hyperthyroidism and ophthalmopathy. TCRdb re-derived calls from the multiplex PCR reads in MiXCR, one entry per CDR3 protein. The sample lists about 300,000 distinct CDR3 sequences, less than 15% occurring once. Material: blood. The origin of the receptors is a woman aged 25 to 39 with Graves' hyperthyroidism that later progressed to Graves' ophthalmopathy. The CDR3 runs from the conserved cysteine through the conserved F or W. A D gene is named only where the DNA matches it firmly. Size tells how often a clone was seen (once, few, many) or the class of an expanded clone, and some rows leave it out.

V gene: TRBV28; J gene: TRBJ1-3; clone size: -; D gene: -; CDR3 protein: CASSSQGFSGNTIYF; CDR3 DNA: TGTGCCAGCAGTAGCCAGGGGTTCTCTGGAAACACCATATATTTC
V gene: TRBV19; J gene: TRBJ2-7; clone size: -; D gene: TRBD1; CDR3 protein: CASSIGTGPYEQYF; CDR3 DNA: TGTGCCAGTAGTATCGGGACAGGGCCCTACGAGCAGTACTTC
V gene: TRBV6-1; J gene: TRBJ1-4; clone size: -; D gene: -; CDR3 protein: CASTSQGLLATNGKLFF; CDR3 DNA: TGTGCCAGCACCTCGCAGGGGCTCCTTGCAACTAATGGAAAACTGTTTTTT
V gene: TRBV4-2; J gene: TRBJ2-5; clone size: many; D gene: TRBD2; CDR3 protein: CASSQDRGLAGGETQYF; CDR3 DNA: TGTGCCAGCAGCCAAGATAGAGGGCTAGCGGGCGGAGAGACCCAGTACTTC
V gene: TRBV4-3; J gene: TRBJ2-3; clone size: many; D gene: -; CDR3 protein: CASSPTSSTDTQYF; CDR3 DNA: TGTGCCAGCAGCCCAACTAGCAGCACAGATACGCAGTATTTT
V gene: TRBV2; J gene: TRBJ2-3; clone size: many; D gene: -; CDR3 protein: CASSVRGLKTGTDTQYF; CDR3 DNA: TGTGCCAGCAGTGTTCGAGGACTCAAGACGGGCACAGATACGCAGTATTTT
V gene: TRBV5-1; J gene: TRBJ2-1; clone size: -; D gene: -; CDR3 protein: CASSLGDTYNEQFF; CDR3 DNA: TGCGCCAGCAGCTTAGGGGACACCTACAATGAGCAGTTCTTC
V gene: TRBV4-2; J gene: TRBJ1-2; clone size: many; D gene: -; CDR3 protein: CASSQDTFGINGYTF; CDR3 DNA: TGTGCCAGCAGCCAAGATACCTTCGGGATTAATGGCTACACCTTC
V gene: TRBV19; J gene: TRBJ2-7; clone size: -; D gene: TRBD1; CDR3 protein: CASALGGQGYEQYF; CDR3 DNA: TGTGCCAGCGCTCTGGGGGGACAGGGTTACGAGCAGTACTTC
V gene: TRBV28; J gene: TRBJ1-6; clone size: many; D gene: TRBD1; CDR3 protein: CASSTPGQRLSALHF; CDR3 DNA: TGTGCCAGCAGTACTCCGGGACAGCGACTTTCGGCCCTCCACTTT
V gene: TRBV11-2; J gene: TRBJ2-2; clone size: few; D gene: -; CDR3 protein: CASSLAGTTNTGELFF; CDR3 DNA: TGTGCCAGCAGCTTAGCGGGGACAACGAACACCGGGGAGCTGTTTTTT
V gene: TRBV7-2; J gene: TRBJ2-1; clone size: many; D gene: TRBD2; CDR3 protein: CASSSGLINEQFF; CDR3 DNA: TGTGCCAGCAGCTCGGGACTAATCAATGAGCAGTTCTTC
V gene: TRBV27; J gene: TRBJ2-1; clone size: many; D gene: -; CDR3 protein: CASSLGGTSYNEQFF; CDR3 DNA: TGTGCCAGCAGTTTGGGCGGGACCTCGTACAATGAGCAGTTCTTC
V gene: TRBV6-1; J gene: TRBJ2-7; clone size: many; D gene: TRBD2; CDR3 protein: CASSTATSGNYEQYF; CDR3 DNA: TGTGCCAGCAGTACTGCGACTAGCGGAAACTACGAGCAGTACTTC
V gene: TRBV7-3; J gene: TRBJ2-1; clone size: -; D gene: -; CDR3 protein: CASSLSWGAGNEQFF; CDR3 DNA: TGTGCCAGCAGCTTGAGTTGGGGGGCCGGCAATGAGCAGTTCTTC
V gene: TRBV4-1; J gene: TRBJ2-2; clone size: few; D gene: TRBD2; CDR3 protein: CASSQEGGTSKGTGELFF; CDR3 DNA: TGCGCCAGCAGCCAAGAGGGGGGGACCTCAAAGGGCACCGGGGAGCTGTTTTTT
V gene: TRBV2; J gene: TRBJ2-1; clone size: many; D gene: -; CDR3 protein: CASRSESYNEQFF; CDR3 DNA: TGTGCCAGCAGGAGCGAATCCTACAATGAGCAGTTCTTC
V gene: TRBV6-1; J gene: TRBJ1-5; clone size: -; D gene: -; CDR3 protein: CASHGPNQPQHF; CDR3 DNA: TGTGCCAGCCATGGCCCCAATCAGCCCCAGCATTTT
V gene: TRBV9; J gene: TRBJ2-7; clone size: -; D gene: -; CDR3 protein: CASSPAPSDEQYF; CDR3 DNA: TGTGCCAGCAGCCCCGCCCCAAGTGACGAGCAGTACTTC
V gene: TRBV7-2; J gene: TRBJ2-1; clone size: many; D gene: -; CDR3 protein: CASKGDGPEQFF; CDR3 DNA: TGTGCCAGCAAAGGGGACGGTCCGGAGCAGTTCTTC
V gene: TRBV7-2; J gene: TRBJ1-2; clone size: many; D gene: -; CDR3 protein: CASSLEELFRYTF; CDR3 DNA: TGTGCCAGCAGCTTAGAGGAGCTCTTCCGCTACACCTTC
V gene: TRBV20-1; J gene: TRBJ1-2; clone size: many; D gene: -; CDR3 protein: CSAVQGEGYTF; CDR3 DNA: TGCAGTGCTGTACAGGGTGAGGGCTACACCTTC